A single sample gave rise to the 17 T cell receptor beta chains below, sequenced in a study of early T cells in non-severe SARS-CoV-2 infection. Each CDR3 protein gets one entry after TCRdb re-called the 5' RACE reads with MiXCR. The repertoire includes tens of thousands of distinct CDR3 sequences, 12% of them detected once, and more than 1.5% sits in the top ten. Sample: whole blood. The receptors stem from an adult who was a healthcare worker with PCR-confirmed SARS-CoV-2 infection or an uninfected control (not recorded which).

The chain recombines TRBV14 with TRBJ1-2; D is possibly TRBD1 (5 bases). CDR3 length: 17 amino acids. Germline V gives CDR1 SGHDN, CDR2 FVKESK. V dropped 4 bases and J dropped 1 base, with 19 bases sitting between them. The CDR3 region is CASSRFQGDTFNYGYTF. The CDR3 coding sequence is TGTGCCAGCAGCCGCTTCCAGGGAGACACTTTTAACTATGGCTACACCTTC.

This clonotype showed up just a few times. The chain carries TRBV30 and TRBJ2-7; the match to TRBD1 covers 7 bases. J was trimmed by 6 bases and V by 4 bases; bases with no gene match: 12. The CDR3 loop spans 14 amino acids. CDR1 is GTSNPN, CDR2 SVGIG, per germline (reference sequence). For the CDR3, the DNA is TGTGCCTGGACCCCCCCCGGACAGGAACCCGAGCAGTACTTC. This sequence encodes CAWTPPGQEPEQYF.

Ten or more counts support this clonotype. J is TRBJ1-1 and V is TRBV5-5, with unresolved D. The CDR3 runs 15 residues. Trimming took 2 bases from V and 3 from J, leaving 14 bases between them. From germline, CDR1 is SGHKS and CDR2 YYEKEE (reference sequence). This CDR3 reads CASSFASRGYTEAFF. CDR3 DNA sequence: TGTGCCAGCAGCTTCGCCAGCCGTGGGTACACTGAAGCTTTCTTT.

The sample holds a few counts of this clonotype. The CDR3 sequence is CASRTMNTEAFF. The CDR3 DNA sequence: TGTGCCAGCAGGACTATGAACACTGAAGCTTTCTTT. The V call is TRBV12-3 or TRBV12-4, the J call TRBJ1-1; D unresolved. Trimming removed 6 bases from V and 0 bases from J, with 5 bases in between. The CDR3 extends over 12 amino acids.

As concerns this clonotype: A read error may produce the germline difference seen at one junction end. The V gene is TRBV30, the J gene TRBJ1-1; 7 nucleotides agree with TRBD1. Germline CDR1 and CDR2: GTSNPN and SVGIG (reference sequence). The CDR3 consists of 12 residues. The CDR3 nucleotides are TGTGCCTGGAGTCAGGGGGGGACTGAAGCTTTATTT. Protein sequence: CAWSQGGTEALF.

This clonotype was seen repeatedly, ten times or more. The J gene is TRBJ2-3, the V gene TRBV12-3 or TRBV12-4, with unresolved D. Trimming removed 4 bases from V and 9 bases from J, with 8 bases in between. CDR3 length: 11 residues. The CDR3 bases are TGTGCCAGCAGTTCCCGAGACACGCAGTATTTT. As protein: CASSSRDTQYF.

This clonotype was seen repeatedly, ten times or more. The rearrangement uses TRBV9 and TRBJ2-1; D is perhaps TRBD2 (6 bases). The V gene's germline CDR1 is SGDLS and CDR2 YYNGEE. There are 17 residues in the CDR3. V lost 2 bases and J lost 4, with 19 bases in between. The CDR3 reads CASSVVGWRGAYNEQFF. CDR3 in DNA: TGTGCCAGCAGCGTTGTAGGGTGGAGGGGTGCATACAATGAGCAGTTCTTC.

V gene TRBV12-3 or TRBV12-4 combines with J gene TRBJ2-7; D may correspond to TRBD1 or TRBD2 (6 bases each). The germline V and J ends were trimmed by 6 bases and 7 bases, with 19 bases remaining between them. There are 14 residues in the CDR3. Here the CDR3 DNA reads TGTGCCAGCAGCCTAGGGGGGACCCATGGGGAGCAGTACTTC. The encoded protein is CASSLGGTHGEQYF.

This clonotype was recorded many times. The chain has TRBV6-6 and TRBJ1-1; the D is unclear. CDR3 length: 14 residues. CDR1 MNHNY and CDR2 SVGAGI come from the germline V gene (reference sequence). The V and J ends lost 0 bases and 0 bases respectively, with 5 bases between them. This CDR3 is CASSYSIVNTEAFF. The CDR3 nucleotides read TGTGCCAGCAGTTACTCGATAGTGAACACTGAAGCTTTCTTT.

In its sample, this clonotype was seen many times. The rearrangement uses TRBV21-1 and TRBJ2-7; the table's D gene call, TRBD1, was not cross checked with the DNA. TRBV21-1 is noted as a pseudogene. There are 15 residues in the CDR3. CDR3 DNA sequence: TGTGCCAGCAGCAAAGTTACGCGGGGCCCCTACGAGCAGTACTTC. Its protein product is CASSKVTRGPYEQYF.

This clonotype was seen repeatedly, ten times or more. This sequence joins TRBV30 and TRBJ2-7, with 8 positions matching TRBD1. CDR3 length: 15 residues. With 0 bases clipped from V and 3 bases from J, the junction kept 7 bases outside the gene matches. The germline V gene has CDR1 GTSNPN and CDR2 SVGIG (reference sequence). The CDR3 reads CAWSVRTGKFYEQYF. The DNA of the CDR3 is TGTGCCTGGAGTGTAAGGACAGGGAAATTCTACGAGCAGTACTTC. The whole variable domain, remainder taken from reference TRBV30 and TRBJ2-7, is SQTIHQWPATLVQPVGSPLSLECTVEGTSNPNLYWYRQAAGRGLQLLFYSVGIGQISSEVPQNLSASRPQDRQFILSSKKLLLSDSGFYLCAWSVRTGKFYEQYFGPGTRLTVT.

In its sample, this clonotype was seen many times. V gene TRBV6-4 combines with J gene TRBJ2-6; no firm D call. Trimming shortened V by 6 bases and J by 2 bases, and 8 bases separated the two germline ends. The CDR3 has 14 residues. Germline CDR1 is MRHNA and CDR2 is SNTAGT. Written as DNA, the CDR3 is TGTGCCAGCAGCTTACAAGCTGGGGCCAACGTCCTGACTTTC. Protein sequence: CASSLQAGANVLTF.

J is TRBJ2-1 and V is TRBV11-2; 7 bases are shared with TRBD2. V lost 1 base and J lost 7; bases outside the gene matches: 7. Germline CDR1 is SGHAT and CDR2 is FQNNGV. The CDR3 consists of 15 residues. The CDR3 coding sequence is TGTGCCAGCAGCTTAGGACGGGGGGTCGGGAATGAGCAGTTCTTC. It is translated as CASSLGRGVGNEQFF.

This clonotype was found a few times. J is TRBJ1-5 and V is TRBV18, with 7 nucleotides matching TRBD1. This CDR3 contains 15 residues. V dropped 6 bases and J dropped 3; count of bases not matched to a gene: 8. Germline V gene sequence: CDR1 KGHSH, CDR2 LQKENI. CDR3 residues: CASSTTGENNQPQHF. For the CDR3, the DNA is TGTGCCAGCTCGACAACAGGGGAGAACAATCAGCCCCAGCATTTT.

The sample holds many counts of this clonotype. V gene TRBV24-1 combines with J gene TRBJ2-1; D may match TRBD1 or TRBD2 (5 bases each). Trimming stripped 6 bases from V and 5 bases from J, with 10 bases between. CDR3 size: 13 residues. CDR1 KGHDR and CDR2 SFDVKD come from the germline V gene. This CDR3 is CATSLGVDNEQFF. The CDR3 DNA is TGTGCCACCAGTCTGGGGGTGGACAATGAGCAGTTCTTC.

This clonotype was seen more than once but under ten times. V and J are TRBV27 and TRBJ1-2; possibly TRBD1 for D (5 bases). Germline CDR1 and CDR2: MNHEY and SMNVEV (reference sequence). The length of the CDR3 is 15 residues. The V and J ends lost 6 bases and 4 bases respectively, with 18 bases between them. This chain's CDR3 is CASRVSRGSLYGYTF. CDR3 DNA sequence: TGTGCCAGCAGAGTTTCCCGGGGCAGCCTCTATGGCTACACCTTC.

This clonotype was detected ten times or more. The gene calls are TRBV19 and TRBJ1-5, with 8 bases matching TRBD1. Germline V lookup: CDR1 LNHDA, CDR2 SQIVND (reference sequence). The CDR3 sequence is 13 residues long. Trimming cost V 5 bases and J 16 bases; bases outside gene matches: 13. CDR3 sequence: CASSPYPDRAQHF. The CDR3 region has the DNA TGTGCCAGTAGTCCCTACCCGGACAGGGCTCAACATTTT. The full variable domain, its missing parts supplied by reference TRBV19 and TRBJ1-5, is DGGITQSPKYLFRKEGQNVTLSCEQNLNHDAMYWYRQDPGQGLRLIYYSQIVNDFQKGDIAEGYSVSREKKESFPLTVTSAQKNPTAFYLCASSPYPDRAQHFGDGTRLSIL.